This note documents a single T cell receptor beta chain sequence. Antigen: not known. This table comes from immunoSEQ multiplex PCR, and its TCRdb copy is limited to in-frame clones, with some not included. The sample has 75,000 to 85,000 clones, 90% seen once. The sample is drawn from a study of T cell responses to AZD1222 COVID-19 vaccine. Study observations and caveats: Repertoire samples came only from after the peak T cell response. Donors in the cohort were predominantly white British and more often female, and clonal diversity was possibly underestimated.

With V trimmed by 4 bases and J by 7 bases, 10 bases remained unmatched. The CDR3 is made up of 16 amino acids. From germline, CDR1 is KGHDR and CDR2 SFDVKD. The chain recombines TRBV24-1 with TRBJ2-1, with TRBD2 identical over 9 bases. The sample was peripheral blood, taken on day 0 of AZD1222 vaccination. The receptor was derived from an adult in good health. The CDR3 here is CATSDKGLAGRNEQFF. The CDR3 region has the DNA TGTGCCACCAGTGACAAGGGACTAGCAGGTCGGAATGAGCAGTTCTTC.